These 7 T cell receptor beta chains share one sample of origin, sequenced in a study of OX40 agonist ivuxolimab in advanced cancers. Data came from immunoSEQ multiplex PCR; TCRdb stores just in-frame clones and leaves some out. The sample contains 90,000 or so clones, under 95% of which appear only once. This specimen was CD4+ or CD8+ T cells sorted from blood, taken in a trial of the OX40 agonist ivuxolimab. The receptors originated from an adult with an advanced solid tumor such as melanoma, head and neck, liver or kidney cancer.

J is TRBJ2-5 and V is TRBV5-4; 7 nucleotides align to TRBD2. With 2 bases clipped from V and 2 bases from J, the junction kept 12 bases outside the gene matches. CDR1 and CDR2 from the germline V gene are SGHNT and YYREEE (reference sequence). This CDR3 spans 17 amino acids. DNA for the CDR3: TGTGCCAGCAGCTTCCCCAGACAACCTAGCGGTCAAGAGACCCAGTACTTC. Translating gives CASSFPRQPSGQETQYF.

The chain is built from TRBV7-3 and TRBJ2-1; tentatively, D is TRBD1 or TRBD2 (6 bases each). Germline CDR1 and CDR2: SGHTA and FQGTGA. V was shortened by 4 bases and J by 15 bases, with 19 bases between the two germline ends. The CDR3 covers 13 residues. CDR3 DNA sequence: TGTGCCAGCAGCTCCAATGCCGGGGGCGCTGGGTTCTTC. It yields the protein CASSSNAGGAGFF.

The chain links TRBV30 to TRBJ1-2, with D hard to call. The V end lost 8 bases, the J end lost 4 bases, and 14 bases lay between the germline ends. CDR1 is GTSNPN, CDR2 SVGIG, per germline (reference sequence). This CDR3 is 12 amino acids long. CDR3 in DNA: TGTGCCGCGACGTGGACCCTCTATGGCTACACCTTC. Protein: CAATWTLYGYTF.

The chain uses TRBV7-6 and TRBJ1-1; TRBD1 matches at 7 bases. The trim removed 5 bases at V and 11 bases at J, leaving 8 bases unmatched. The germline gives CDR1 SGHVS, CDR2 FNYEAQ. The CDR3 extends over 12 amino acids. CDR3 in DNA: TGTGCCAGCAGCCCGCGACAGGGTCCGGCTTTCTTT. As protein: CASSPRQGPAFF.

This clone was detected a few times. The chain is built from TRBV7-3 and TRBJ1-2; tentative D call: TRBD1 (6 bases). V dropped 5 bases and J dropped 4 bases, with 23 bases sitting between them. Germline V gene sequence: CDR1 SGHTA, CDR2 FQGTGA. The CDR3 covers 17 residues. DNA for the CDR3: TGTGCCAGCAGCGACGGACTGACAGGTGGAGATTTCTATGGCTACACCTTC. Translation: CASSDGLTGGDFYGYTF. Full variable domain (outside the CDR3, taken from reference TRBV7-3 and TRBJ1-2): GAGVSQTPSNKVTEKGKYVELRCDPISGHTALYWYRQSLGQGPEFLIYFQGTGAADDSGLPNDRFFAVRPEGSVSTLKIQRTERGDSAVYLCASSDGLTGGDFYGYTFGSGTRLTVV.

The rearrangement links TRBV5-1 to TRBJ2-1; 8 bases are shared with TRBD2. Trimming removed 3 bases from V and 9 bases from J; junction bases left unmatched: 11. This CDR3 region has 15 residues. From germline, CDR1 is SGHRS and CDR2 YFSETQ. The CDR3 DNA is TGCGCCAGCAGCTCCCCTTTTAGCGGGAAGGGTGAGCAGTTCTTC. It yields the protein CASSSPFSGKGEQFF.

The CDR3 DNA reads as TGTGCCAGCTCACCTCTAGTGGCAAGCATTCAGTACTTC. Protein: CASSPLVASIQYF. This rearrangement joins TRBV18 to TRBJ2-4; D is ambiguous. From germline, CDR1 is KGHSH and CDR2 LQKENI. Trimming removed 3 bases at V and 9 bases at J, with 12 bases between. The CDR3 has 13 residues.